This T cell receptor beta chain comes out of a study of blood T cell repertoires in COVID-19. Study at large: Material from acute and convalescent COVID-19 was sourced from the United States, Italy and Spain. From T cells, B-cell-depleted T cells, or PBMCs came the material, which was cDNA or gDNA.

V was trimmed by 4 bases and J by 5 bases, leaving 6 bases between them. Germline CDR1 reads KGHSH; CDR2 reads LQKENI. CDR3 length: 12 residues. The data were produced by immunoSEQ multiplex PCR, yet TCRdb's version contains in-frame clones alone and is incomplete. The repertoire holds 220,000 or so clones, with roughly 80% as singletons. The cohort comprised adults aged about 18 to 100 years residing in approximately 25 US areas. Cohorts were based on clinical histories the participants reported. This sequence joins TRBV18 and TRBJ2-1; D is ambiguous. The sequenced sample was PBMCs or T cells enriched from blood (not recorded which). The sequence derives from a middle-aged woman with acute COVID-19. The CDR3 DNA sequence: TGTGCCAGCTCACACTATGACAATGAGCAGTTCTTC. Amino acid sequence: CASSHYDNEQFF. The whole variable domain, remainder taken from reference TRBV18 and TRBJ2-1, is NAGVMQNPRHLVRRRGQEARLRCSPMKGHSHVYWYRQLPEEGLKFMVYLQKENIIDESGMPKERFSAEFPKEGPSILRIQQVVRGDSAAYFCASSHYDNEQFFGPGTRLTVL.